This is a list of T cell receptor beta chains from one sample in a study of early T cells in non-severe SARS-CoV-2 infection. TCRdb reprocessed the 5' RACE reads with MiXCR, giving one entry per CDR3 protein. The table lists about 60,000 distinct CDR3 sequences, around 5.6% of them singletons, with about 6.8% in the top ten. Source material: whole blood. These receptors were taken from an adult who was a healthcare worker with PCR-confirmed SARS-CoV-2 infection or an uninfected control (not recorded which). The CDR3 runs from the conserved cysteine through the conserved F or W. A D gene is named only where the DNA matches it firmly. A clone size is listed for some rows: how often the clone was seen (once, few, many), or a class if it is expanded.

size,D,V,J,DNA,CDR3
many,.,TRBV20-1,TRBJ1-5,TGCAGTGCTAGAGATTGGGGGGCTGGCAATCAGCCCCAGCATTTT,CSARDWGAGNQPQHF
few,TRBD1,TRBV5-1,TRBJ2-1,TGCGCCAGCAGCGGAGGGGAGACAGGGGGTCTGGATGAGCAGTTCTTC,CASSGGETGGLDEQFF
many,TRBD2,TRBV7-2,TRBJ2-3,TGTGCCTCACGGCGGGGGGGGAGCACAGATACGCAGTATTTT,CASRRGGSTDTQYF
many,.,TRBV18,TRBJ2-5,TGTGCCAGCTCACCCCTTGAGGAGACCCAGTACTTC,CASSPLEETQYF
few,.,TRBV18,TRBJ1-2,TGTGCCAGCTCACCGGGGGGGACCCTCATCTTC,CASSPGGTLIF
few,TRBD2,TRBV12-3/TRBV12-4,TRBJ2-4,TGTGCCAGCAGTTTACTAGCGGGGCGGGGGACCAAAAACATTCAGTACTTC,CASSLLAGRGTKNIQYF
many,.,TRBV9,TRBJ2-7,TGTGCCAGCAGCGTAGTCGGGGCTTTGGTCCACGAGCAGTACTTC,CASSVVGALVHEQYF
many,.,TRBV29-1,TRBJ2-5,TGCAGCGTTGGGGCGATCCAAGAGACCCAGTACTTC,CSVGAIQETQYF
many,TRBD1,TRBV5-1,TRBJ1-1,TGCGCCAGCAGCTTCGGGACAGGGGCGGTGAACACTGAAGCTTTCTTT,CASSFGTGAVNTEAFF
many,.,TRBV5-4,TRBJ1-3,TGTGCCAGCAGCTTTGGCCAGGGGTTCGGAAACACCATATATTTT,CASSFGQGFGNTIYF
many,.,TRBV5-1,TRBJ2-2,TGCGCCAGCAGCCCCGGCGACCGGAACACCGGGGAGCTGTTTTTT,CASSPGDRNTGELFF
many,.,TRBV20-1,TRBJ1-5,TGCAGTGCTAGAGTCAACAGCCACAATCAGCCCCAGCATTTT,CSARVNSHNQPQHF
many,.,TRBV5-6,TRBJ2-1,TGTGCCAGCAGCTTGCCAGCGGAGGGGGATGAGCAGTTCTTC,CASSLPAEGDEQFF
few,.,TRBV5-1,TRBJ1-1,TGCGCCAGCAGCTTGGATGCTGGGAACACTGAAGCTTTCTTT,CASSLDAGNTEAFF
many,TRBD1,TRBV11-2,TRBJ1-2,TGTGCCAGCAGCTTAGGTTTTAAGGGGGCGGATGGCTACACCTTC,CASSLGFKGADGYTF
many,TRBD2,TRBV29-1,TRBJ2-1,TGCAGCGTTGACCGGCTAGCGGGGTACAATGAGCAGTTCTTC,CSVDRLAGYNEQFF
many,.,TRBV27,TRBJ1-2,TGTGCCAGCCCCCGGCGAGGGAACTATGGCTACACCTTC,CASPRRGNYGYTF
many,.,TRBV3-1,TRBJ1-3,TGTGCCAGCAGCCCCACGGACAGCTACTCTGGAAACACCATATATTTT,CASSPTDSYSGNTIYF
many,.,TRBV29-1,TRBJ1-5,TGCAGCGTACGGGACAACTTCAATCAGCCCCAGCATTTT,CSVRDNFNQPQHF
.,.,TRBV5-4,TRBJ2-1,TGTGCCAGCAGCCCCGCACCCTACAATGAGCAGTTCTTC,CASSPAPYNEQFF
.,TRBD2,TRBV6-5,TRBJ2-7,TGTGCCACCAAGATGCGGGAGGGCTACGAGCAGTACTTC,CATKMREGYEQYF
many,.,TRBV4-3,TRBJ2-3,TGCGCCAGCAGCTTTGGCGCTTCAACCACCACAGATACGCAGTATTTT,CASSFGASTTTDTQYF
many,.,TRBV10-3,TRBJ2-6,TGTGCCATCACCTCTCAGATCCTAGCTGGGGCCAACGTCCTGACTTTC,CAITSQILAGANVLTF
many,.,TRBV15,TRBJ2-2,TGTGCCACCAGCAGAGAACTTAACACCGGGGAGCTGTTTTTT,CATSRELNTGELFF
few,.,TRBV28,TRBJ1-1,TGTGCCAGCAGTTTACTTGGGGGCGCGGACACTGAAGCTTTCTTT,CASSLLGGADTEAFF
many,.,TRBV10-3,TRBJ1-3,TGTGCCACCTCCCCGGGGAGAGGCTCTGGAAACACCATATATTTT,CATSPGRGSGNTIYF
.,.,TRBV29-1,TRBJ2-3,TGCAGCGTTGGAGTTAGGGGTGAAGACACAGATACGCAGTATTTT,CSVGVRGEDTDTQYF
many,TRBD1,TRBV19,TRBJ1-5,TGTGCCAGTAGAGGGGGGACAGCAAGTTTTAGCAATCAGCCCCAGCATTTT,CASRGGTASFSNQPQHF
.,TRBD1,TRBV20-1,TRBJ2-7,TGCAGTGCTAGACCCACCTTCGACAGGGACGAGCAGTACTTC,CSARPTFDRDEQYF
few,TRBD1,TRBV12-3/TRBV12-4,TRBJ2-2,TGTGCCAGCAGTCGGCAGGGGGCGCCCGGGGAGCTGTTTTTT,CASSRQGAPGELFF
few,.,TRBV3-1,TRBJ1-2,TGTGCCAGCAGCCCGCAGGTGTGGGACGGCTACACCTTC,CASSPQVWDGYTF
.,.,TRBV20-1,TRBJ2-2,TGCAGTGCTCGTCGCACCCGGGGGAACACCGGGGAGCTGTTTTTT,CSARRTRGNTGELFF